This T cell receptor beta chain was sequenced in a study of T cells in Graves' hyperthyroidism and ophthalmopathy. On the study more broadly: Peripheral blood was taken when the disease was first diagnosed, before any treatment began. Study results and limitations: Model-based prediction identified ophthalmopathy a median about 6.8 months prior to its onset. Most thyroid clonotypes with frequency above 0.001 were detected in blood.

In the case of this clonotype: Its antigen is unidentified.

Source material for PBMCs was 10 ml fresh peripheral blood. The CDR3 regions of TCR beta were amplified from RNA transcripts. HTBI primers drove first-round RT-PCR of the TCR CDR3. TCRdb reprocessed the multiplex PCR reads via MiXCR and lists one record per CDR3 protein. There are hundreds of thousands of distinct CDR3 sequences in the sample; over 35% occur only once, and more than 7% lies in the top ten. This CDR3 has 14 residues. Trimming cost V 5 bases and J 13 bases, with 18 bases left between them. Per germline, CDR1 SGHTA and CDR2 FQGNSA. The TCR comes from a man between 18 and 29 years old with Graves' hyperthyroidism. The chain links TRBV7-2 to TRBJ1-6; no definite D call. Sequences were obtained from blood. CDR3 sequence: CASSRTDSNQPLHF. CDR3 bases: TGTGCCAGCAGCCGGACGGATAGCAATCAGCCCCTCCACTTT.